This TCR beta chain was identified in a study of T cells in Graves' hyperthyroidism and ophthalmopathy. Study results and limitations: Model predictions of ophthalmopathy came a median approximately 6.2 months before onset.

Template material for amplifying TCR beta CDR3 regions consisted of RNA transcripts. HTBI primers drove first-round RT-PCR of the TCR CDR3. TCRdb re-derived calls from the multiplex PCR reads in MiXCR, one entry per CDR3 protein. The data show approximately 640,000 distinct CDR3 sequences, just under 45% seen once. Of note for this clonotype: Its antigen is not known.

Trimming shortened V by 8 bases and J by 1 base, and 20 bases separated the two germline ends. Germline-derived CDR1 and CDR2 are SGHAT and FQNNGV. The CDR3 contains 16 residues. Any patient presenting with uncontrolled infection, other autoimmune disease, pregnancy or lactation was left out. Diagnoses were established using clinical symptoms, serum thyroxine and TRAb, thyroid ultrasound and orbital computed tomography. The V gene is TRBV11-2, the J gene TRBJ1-1; tentatively, D is TRBD1 (6 bases). This receptor was obtained from an adult man with Graves' disease, either hyperthyroidism or ophthalmopathy (not recorded which). The sequencing sample was made of peripheral blood or thyroid tissue (not recorded which). The CDR3: CASQIQIGQKNTEAFF. DNA for the CDR3: TGTGCCAGCCAAATACAAATAGGACAGAAGAACACTGAAGCTTTCTTT.